This is a list of T cell receptor beta chains from one sample in a study of T-cell reconstitution after alpha-beta-depleted transplantation in children. TCRdb processed the PCR reads anew with MiXCR; each CDR3 protein has one entry. The sample contains about 300,000 distinct CDR3 sequences, nearly 8% of which appear only once. This specimen was peripheral blood, taken 360 days after TCRalphabeta/CD19-depleted stem cell transplant. Receptors originate from a female patient aged 2-10 years who had a stem cell transplant for Fanconi anemia, so the T cells may come from the graft donor. Each CDR3 is given with its conserved first and last residue. The order of the fields is V gene, D gene, clone size, J gene, CDR3 protein, CDR3 DNA. D genes are given only for firm matches. Rows give clone size only sometimes, using once, few, many, or a class for an expanded clone.

v_gene: TRBV11-2
d_gene: -
abundance: -
j_gene: TRBJ1-2
CDR3aa: CASSLYGSYGYTF
CDR3nt: TGTGCCAGCAGCTTATATGGCAGCTATGGCTACACCTTC

v_gene: TRBV5-1
d_gene: TRBD1
abundance: many
j_gene: TRBJ2-1
CDR3aa: CASSLVRQGNEQFF
CDR3nt: TGCGCCAGCAGCTTAGTCAGACAGGGCAATGAGCAGTTCTTC

v_gene: TRBV4-3
d_gene: TRBD1
abundance: -
j_gene: TRBJ2-3
CDR3aa: CASSSEDRGTDTQYF
CDR3nt: TGCGCCAGCAGCTCGGAGGACAGGGGCACAGATACGCAGTATTTT

v_gene: TRBV10-3
d_gene: -
abundance: many
j_gene: TRBJ2-2
CDR3aa: CAISVGNTGELFF
CDR3nt: TGTGCCATCAGTGTCGGGAACACCGGGGAGCTGTTTTTT

v_gene: TRBV20-1
d_gene: -
abundance: few
j_gene: TRBJ1-4
CDR3aa: CSARDFREGGEKLFF
CDR3nt: TGCAGTGCTAGAGATTTCAGGGAGGGAGGTGAAAAACTGTTTTTT

v_gene: TRBV4-1
d_gene: TRBD2
abundance: many
j_gene: TRBJ2-3
CDR3aa: CASSLHQTSGGVHTDTQYF
CDR3nt: TGCGCCAGCAGCCTTCATCAGACTAGCGGGGGGGTTCACACAGATACGCAGTATTTT

v_gene: TRBV2
d_gene: -
abundance: few
j_gene: TRBJ2-2
CDR3aa: CASSEVAVTGELFF
CDR3nt: TGTGCCAGCAGTGAAGTAGCAGTCACCGGGGAGCTGTTTTTT

v_gene: TRBV12-3/TRBV12-4
d_gene: TRBD1
abundance: many
j_gene: TRBJ2-7
CDR3aa: CASSSDRAVGSYEQYF
CDR3nt: TGTGCCAGCAGTTCAGACAGGGCGGTCGGCTCCTACGAGCAGTACTTC

v_gene: TRBV10-3
d_gene: TRBD2
abundance: many
j_gene: TRBJ2-1
CDR3aa: CAISGPASGGAPYNEQFF
CDR3nt: TGTGCCATCAGTGGCCCGGCTAGCGGGGGGGCCCCCTACAATGAGCAGTTCTTC

v_gene: TRBV6-2/TRBV6-3
d_gene: -
abundance: -
j_gene: TRBJ1-1
CDR3aa: CASSYIGGTNGYTEAFF
CDR3nt: TGTGCCAGCAGTTATATCGGGGGAACAAACGGGTACACTGAAGCTTTCTTT

v_gene: TRBV12-3/TRBV12-4
d_gene: -
abundance: many
j_gene: TRBJ1-1
CDR3aa: CASSLEGTEAFF
CDR3nt: TGTGCCAGCAGTTTAGAAGGGACTGAAGCTTTCTTT

v_gene: TRBV5-6
d_gene: TRBD1
abundance: -
j_gene: TRBJ2-5
CDR3aa: CASSFRGQGFQETQYF
CDR3nt: TGTGCCAGCAGCTTTAGGGGACAGGGGTTCCAAGAGACCCAGTACTTC

v_gene: TRBV30
d_gene: TRBD2
abundance: -
j_gene: TRBJ2-3
CDR3aa: CAWSVGGGYTDTQYF
CDR3nt: TGTGCCTGGAGTGTGGGCGGGGGGTACACAGATACGCAGTATTTT

v_gene: TRBV29-1
d_gene: -
abundance: few
j_gene: TRBJ1-2
CDR3aa: CSVGAGGLGYTF
CDR3nt: TGCAGCGTTGGAGCAGGAGGCCTTGGCTACACCTTC

v_gene: TRBV12-3/TRBV12-4
d_gene: -
abundance: few
j_gene: TRBJ1-6
CDR3aa: CASSLYADNSPLHF
CDR3nt: TGTGCCAGCAGTTTGTACGCAGATAATTCACCCCTCCACTTT

v_gene: TRBV14
d_gene: -
abundance: few
j_gene: TRBJ1-1
CDR3aa: CASSRLRFMNTEAFF
CDR3nt: TGTGCCAGCAGCCGGTTACGCTTCATGAACACTGAAGCTTTCTTT

v_gene: TRBV6-5
d_gene: TRBD2
abundance: many
j_gene: TRBJ2-5
CDR3aa: CASSYSKVAGGQQETQYF
CDR3nt: TGTGCCAGCAGTTACTCGAAGGTTGCGGGGGGACAACAAGAGACCCAGTACTTC

v_gene: TRBV28
d_gene: TRBD2
abundance: many
j_gene: TRBJ2-3
CDR3aa: CASQRGAGDTQYF
CDR3nt: TGTGCCAGCCAGCGGGGGGCGGGTGATACGCAGTATTTT

v_gene: TRBV2
d_gene: TRBD2
abundance: few
j_gene: TRBJ2-7
CDR3aa: CASRAGTSLFYEQYF
CDR3nt: TGTGCCAGCAGGGCCGGGACTAGTCTCTTTTACGAGCAGTACTTC

v_gene: TRBV4-2
d_gene: -
abundance: few
j_gene: TRBJ1-2
CDR3aa: CASSQAGRKRSNYGYTF
CDR3nt: TGTGCCAGCAGCCAAGCGGGACGGAAGAGGTCTAACTATGGCTACACCTTC

v_gene: TRBV4-3
d_gene: -
abundance: few
j_gene: TRBJ1-1
CDR3aa: CASSQSRGGNTEAFF
CDR3nt: TGCGCCAGCAGCCAATCTCGGGGGGGGAACACTGAAGCTTTCTTT

v_gene: TRBV6-5
d_gene: -
abundance: many
j_gene: TRBJ2-3
CDR3aa: CASIGLDTQYF
CDR3nt: TGTGCCAGCATAGGGTTAGATACGCAGTATTTT

v_gene: TRBV24-1
d_gene: TRBD1
abundance: many
j_gene: TRBJ2-7
CDR3aa: CATSEGQVVYEQYF
CDR3nt: TGTGCCACCAGTGAGGGACAGGTGGTGTACGAGCAGTACTTC

v_gene: TRBV25-1
d_gene: -
abundance: many
j_gene: TRBJ2-2
CDR3aa: CASSDTVAGTGELFF
CDR3nt: TGTGCCAGCAGTGATACTGTGGCGGGGACGGGGGAGCTGTTTTTT